The clone carrying this TCR beta chain has just a few counts. Its antigen is not known. This record belongs to a study of cytomegalovirus exposure and HLA in healthy donors. Study findings and constraints: The study had only CMV serostatus as immune exposure information. Presence/absence analysis assumed near-uniform sequencing depth across donors.

These donors, healthy bone marrow donors, were studied. Primers: 60 Vbeta forward and 13 Jbeta reverse. Generated by immunoSEQ multiplex PCR, the TCRdb table keeps only in-frame clones and is missing some. The data show around 140,000 clones, with more than 60% seen just once and 3% to 3.5% held by the top ten. Germline-derived CDR1 and CDR2 are SGHTA and FQGNSA. Germline trimming cut 0 bases from V and 1 base from J; bases unmatched to any gene: 5. The CDR3 is made up of 16 amino acids. Specimen: PBMCs. The origin of this receptor is a man aged 40-49 years in good health and CMV-seronegative. The rearrangement joins TRBV7-2 to TRBJ2-5; 7 bases are shared with TRBD1. The CDR3 protein is CASSLAGRQGQETQYF. CDR3 bases: TGTGCCAGCAGCTTAGCCGGGCGACAGGGCCAAGAGACCCAGTACTTC.